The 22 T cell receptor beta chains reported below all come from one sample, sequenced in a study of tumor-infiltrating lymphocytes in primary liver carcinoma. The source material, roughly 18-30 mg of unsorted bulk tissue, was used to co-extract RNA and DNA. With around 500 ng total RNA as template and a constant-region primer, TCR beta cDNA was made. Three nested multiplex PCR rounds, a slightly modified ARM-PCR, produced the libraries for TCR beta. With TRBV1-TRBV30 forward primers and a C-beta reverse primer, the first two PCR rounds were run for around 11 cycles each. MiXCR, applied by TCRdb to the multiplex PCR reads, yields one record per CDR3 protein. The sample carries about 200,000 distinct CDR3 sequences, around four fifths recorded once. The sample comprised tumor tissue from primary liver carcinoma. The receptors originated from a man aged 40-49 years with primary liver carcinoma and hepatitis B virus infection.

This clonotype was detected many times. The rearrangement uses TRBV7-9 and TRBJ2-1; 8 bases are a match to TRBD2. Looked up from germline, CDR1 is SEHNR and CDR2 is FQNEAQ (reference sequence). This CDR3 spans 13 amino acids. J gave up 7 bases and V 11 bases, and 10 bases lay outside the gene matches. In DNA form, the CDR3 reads TGTGCCGGGGGGCGGGAGGTGAGGAATGAGCAGTTCTTC. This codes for CAGGREVRNEQFF.

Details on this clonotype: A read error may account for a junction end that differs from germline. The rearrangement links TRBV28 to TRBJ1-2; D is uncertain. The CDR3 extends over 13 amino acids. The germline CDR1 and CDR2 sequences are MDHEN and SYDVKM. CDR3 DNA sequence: TGTGCAAGCAGTTTAAACAGCCAATATGGCTACACCTTC. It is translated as CASSLNSQYGYTF.

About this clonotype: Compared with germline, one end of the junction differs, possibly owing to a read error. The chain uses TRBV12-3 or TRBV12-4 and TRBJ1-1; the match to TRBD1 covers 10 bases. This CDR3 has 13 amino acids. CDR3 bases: TGTGCGAGCAGTGAAGGGACAGGGGATGAAGCTATCTTT. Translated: CASSEGTGDEAIF.

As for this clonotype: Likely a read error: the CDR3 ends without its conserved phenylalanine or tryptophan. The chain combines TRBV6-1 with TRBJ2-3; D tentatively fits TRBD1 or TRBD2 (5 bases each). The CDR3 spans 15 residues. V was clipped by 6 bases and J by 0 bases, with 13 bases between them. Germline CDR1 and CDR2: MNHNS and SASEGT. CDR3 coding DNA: TGTGCCAGCAGCAGCGGCGACAGTAGCACAGATACGCAGTATCTT. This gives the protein CASSSGDSSTDTQYL.

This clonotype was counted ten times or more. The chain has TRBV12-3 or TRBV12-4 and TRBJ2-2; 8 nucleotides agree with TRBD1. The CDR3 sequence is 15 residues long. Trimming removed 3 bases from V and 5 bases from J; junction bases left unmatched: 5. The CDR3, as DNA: TGTGCCAGCAGTTTGGGCAGGGGGCCGACCGGGGAGCTGTTTTTT. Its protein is CASSLGRGPTGELFF.

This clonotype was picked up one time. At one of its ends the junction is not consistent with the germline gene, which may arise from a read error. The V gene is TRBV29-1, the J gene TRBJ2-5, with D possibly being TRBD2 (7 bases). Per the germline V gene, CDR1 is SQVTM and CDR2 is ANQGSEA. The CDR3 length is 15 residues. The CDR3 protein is CSANGLGGGAETHYF. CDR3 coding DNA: TGCAGCGCAAACGGACTAGGGGGAGGTGCTGAGACCCATTACTTC.

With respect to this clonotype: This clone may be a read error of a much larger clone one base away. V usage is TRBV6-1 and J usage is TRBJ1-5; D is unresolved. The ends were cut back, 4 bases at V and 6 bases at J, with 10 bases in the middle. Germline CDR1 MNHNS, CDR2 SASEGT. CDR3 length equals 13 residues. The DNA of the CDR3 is TGTGCCAGCAGTGTATTCCAAGGTCAGCCCCAGCATTTT. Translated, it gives CASSVFQGQPQHF.

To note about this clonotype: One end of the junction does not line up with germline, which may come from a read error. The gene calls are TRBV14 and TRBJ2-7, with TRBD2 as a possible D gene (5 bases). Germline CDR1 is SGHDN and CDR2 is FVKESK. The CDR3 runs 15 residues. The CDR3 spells CTSTRMGSLTYEQYF. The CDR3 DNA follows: TGTACCAGCACCAGAATGGGGAGCCTGACCTACGAGCAGTACTTC.

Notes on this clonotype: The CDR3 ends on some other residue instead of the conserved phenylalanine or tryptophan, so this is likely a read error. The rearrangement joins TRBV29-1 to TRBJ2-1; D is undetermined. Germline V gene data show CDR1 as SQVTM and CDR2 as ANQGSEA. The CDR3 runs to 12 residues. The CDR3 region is CSVGEVYNGQFL. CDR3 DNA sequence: TGCAGCGTTGGAGAGGTATACAATGGGCAGTTCTTA.

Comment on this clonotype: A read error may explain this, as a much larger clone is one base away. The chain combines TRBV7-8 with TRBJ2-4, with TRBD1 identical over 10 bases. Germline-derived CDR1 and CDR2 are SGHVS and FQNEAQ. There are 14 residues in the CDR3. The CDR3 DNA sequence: TGTACCAGCAGCTTGGGGACAGGGGTGTACATTCAGTACTTC. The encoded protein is CTSSLGTGVYIQYF.

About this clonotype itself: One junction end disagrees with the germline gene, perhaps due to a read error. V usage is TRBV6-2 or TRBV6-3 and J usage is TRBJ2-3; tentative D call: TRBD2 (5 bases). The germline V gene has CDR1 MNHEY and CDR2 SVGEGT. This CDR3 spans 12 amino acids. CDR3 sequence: CASTLLADTLYF. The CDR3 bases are TGTGCCAGCACTCTTCTAGCAGATACGCTGTATTTT.

The CDR3 DNA sequence: TGCAGCATGCGGACCGGGACTGCTTACGAGCAGTACTTC. It is translated as CSMRTGTAYEQYF. The V gene is TRBV29-1, the J gene TRBJ2-7; possible D gene TRBD2, 6 bases. Trimming cost V 8 bases and J 4 bases, with 18 bases left between them. CDR1 and CDR2 (germline): SQVTM, ANQGSEA. This CDR3 is built from 13 residues.

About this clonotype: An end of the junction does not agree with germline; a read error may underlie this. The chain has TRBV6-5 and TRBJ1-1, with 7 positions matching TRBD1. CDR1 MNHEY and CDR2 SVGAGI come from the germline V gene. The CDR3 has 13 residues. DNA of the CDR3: TGTGCAAGCACCCAGACCCTACAGGGGAAGGCTTTCTTT. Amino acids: CASTQTLQGKAFF.

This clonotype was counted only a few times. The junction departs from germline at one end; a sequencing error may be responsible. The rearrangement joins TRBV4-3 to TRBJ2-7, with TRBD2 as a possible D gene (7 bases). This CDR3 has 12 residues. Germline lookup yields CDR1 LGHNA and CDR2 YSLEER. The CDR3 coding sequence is TGCGTCAGCAGCCGGGGAGGGGGGGAGCAGTACTTC. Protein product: CVSSRGGGEQYF.

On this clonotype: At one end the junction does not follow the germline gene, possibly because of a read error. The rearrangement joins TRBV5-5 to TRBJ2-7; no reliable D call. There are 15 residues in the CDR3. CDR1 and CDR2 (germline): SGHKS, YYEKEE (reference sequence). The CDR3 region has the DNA TGTACCAGCAGCCCAGCGTCAGTTCCCCTCTCCGAGCAGTACTTC. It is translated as CTSSPASVPLSEQYF.

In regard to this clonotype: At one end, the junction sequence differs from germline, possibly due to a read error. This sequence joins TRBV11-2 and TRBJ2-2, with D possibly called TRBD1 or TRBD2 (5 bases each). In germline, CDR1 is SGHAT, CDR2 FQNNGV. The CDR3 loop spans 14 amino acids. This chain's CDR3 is CTSSTGSDTGDLFF. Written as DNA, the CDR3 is TGTACCAGCAGCACAGGCTCGGACACCGGGGATCTGTTTTTT. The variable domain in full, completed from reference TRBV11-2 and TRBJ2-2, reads EAGVAQSPRYKIIEKRQSVAFWCNPISGHATLYWYQQILGQGPKLLIQFQNNGVVDDSQLPKDRFSAERLKGVDSTLKIQPAKLEDSAVYLCTSSTGSDTGDLFFGEGSRLTVL.

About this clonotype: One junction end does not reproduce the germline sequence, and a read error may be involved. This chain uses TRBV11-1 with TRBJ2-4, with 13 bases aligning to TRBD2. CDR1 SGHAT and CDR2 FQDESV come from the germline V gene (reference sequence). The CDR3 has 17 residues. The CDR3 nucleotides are TGTGGCAGCAACTTTCACGGGACTAGCGGGACCACAAACATTCAGTACTTC. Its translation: CGSNFHGTSGTTNIQYF.

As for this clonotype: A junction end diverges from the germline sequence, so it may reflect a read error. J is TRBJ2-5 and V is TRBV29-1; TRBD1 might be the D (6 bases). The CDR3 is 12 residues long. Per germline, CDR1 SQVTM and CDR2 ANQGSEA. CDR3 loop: CSGTDSVETQYF. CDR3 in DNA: TGCAGTGGTACGGACAGTGTAGAGACCCAGTATTTC.

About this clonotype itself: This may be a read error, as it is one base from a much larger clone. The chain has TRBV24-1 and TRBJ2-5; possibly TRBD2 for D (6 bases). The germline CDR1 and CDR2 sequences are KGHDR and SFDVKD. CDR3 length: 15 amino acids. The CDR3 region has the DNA TGTGTCACCAGTGATTTCGGGACTGGAAAAGAGACCCAGTACTTC. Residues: CVTSDFGTGKETQYF.

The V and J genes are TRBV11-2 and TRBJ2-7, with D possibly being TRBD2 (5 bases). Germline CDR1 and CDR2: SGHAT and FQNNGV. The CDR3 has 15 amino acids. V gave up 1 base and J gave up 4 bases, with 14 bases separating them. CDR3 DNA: TGTGCCAGCAGCTTAGTGGCCTGGGAGTCTTACGAGCAGTACTTC. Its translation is CASSLVAWESYEQYF.

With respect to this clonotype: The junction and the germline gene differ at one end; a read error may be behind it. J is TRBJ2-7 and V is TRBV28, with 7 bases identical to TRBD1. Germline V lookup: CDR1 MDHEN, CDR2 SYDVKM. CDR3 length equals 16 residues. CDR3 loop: CTSSHRGNLGKDQQYF. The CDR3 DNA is TGTACCAGCAGTCACAGGGGAAATCTAGGTAAAGACCAGCAGTACTTC.

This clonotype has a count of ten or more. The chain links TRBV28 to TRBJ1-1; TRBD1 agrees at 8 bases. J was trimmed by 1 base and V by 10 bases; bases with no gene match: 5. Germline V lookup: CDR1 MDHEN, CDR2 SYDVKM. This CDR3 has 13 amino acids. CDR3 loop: CAIRQGTNTEAFF. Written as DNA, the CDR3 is TGTGCCATACGACAGGGGACGAACACTGAAGCTTTCTTT.